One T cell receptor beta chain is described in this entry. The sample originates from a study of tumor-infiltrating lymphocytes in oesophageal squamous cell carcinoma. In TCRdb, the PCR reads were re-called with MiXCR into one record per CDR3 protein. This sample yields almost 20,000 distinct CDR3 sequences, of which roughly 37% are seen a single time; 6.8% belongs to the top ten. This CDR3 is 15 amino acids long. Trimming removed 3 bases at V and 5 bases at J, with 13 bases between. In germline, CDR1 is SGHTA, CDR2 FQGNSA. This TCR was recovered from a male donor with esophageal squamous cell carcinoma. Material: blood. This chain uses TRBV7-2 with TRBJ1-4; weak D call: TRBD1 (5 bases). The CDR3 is CASSFSGLRNEKLFF. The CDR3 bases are TGTGCCAGCAGCTTTTCGGGACTGCGGAATGAAAAACTGTTTTTT.